The clone carrying this T cell receptor (beta chain) has just one count. Its antigen is as yet unknown. CDR1 is LGHNA, CDR2 YNFKEQ, per germline. This CDR3 has 14 amino acids. With V trimmed by 5 bases and J by 9 bases, 8 bases remained unmatched. Positive CCR7 selection of CD45RO-negative cells yielded the naive CD8 cells, and terminally differentiated effector memory CD45RA+ cells were excluded. This entry belongs to a study of shared clonotypes between healthy human individuals. It was at deep level that the assay was run. Generated by immunoSEQ multiplex PCR, the TCRdb table keeps only in-frame clones and is missing some. The repertoire includes roughly 590,000 clones, less than 97% of them detected once, and around 0.097% sits in the top ten. Study-level points and caveats: Although depth was large, rarefaction showed that sequencing of the sorted subsets was incomplete. Clonotype sharing among donors was expected to depend on sequencing depth.

The receptor was derived from a woman aged 25-40 years in good health. This chain uses TRBV4-2 with TRBJ2-1; 9 bases are a match to TRBD1. Material: naive CD8+ T cells sorted from blood. CDR3 region: CASSLVGTGSEQFF. CDR3 nucleotides: TGTGCCAGCAGCTTAGTGGGGACAGGGAGTGAGCAGTTCTTC.